This is a list of T cell receptor beta chains from one sample in a study of early T cells in non-severe SARS-CoV-2 infection. TCRdb passed the 5' RACE reads through MiXCR, listing each CDR3 protein once. The data show tens of thousands of distinct CDR3 sequences, 8% to 13% seen once. This specimen was whole blood, taken at baseline. The receptors derive from an adult who was a healthcare worker with PCR-confirmed SARS-CoV-2 infection or an uninfected control (not recorded which). Both conserved end residues are part of each CDR3. Each record gives: CDR3 length, V gene, CDR3 protein.

cdr3_length: 11; v_call: TRBV11-2; cdr3_aa: CASTPGQAQYF
cdr3_length: 15; v_call: TRBV20-1; cdr3_aa: CSANPTGISYNEQFF
cdr3_length: 16; v_call: TRBV13; cdr3_aa: CASSLEIQGRDTEAFF
cdr3_length: 15; v_call: TRBV9; cdr3_aa: CASTVESSGYNEQFF
cdr3_length: 13; v_call: TRBV30; cdr3_aa: CAWKQGYNTEAFF
cdr3_length: 14; v_call: TRBV12-3/TRBV12-4; cdr3_aa: CASIPQGGGTEAFF
cdr3_length: 15; v_call: TRBV18; cdr3_aa: CASSPVEGANTEAFF
cdr3_length: 15; v_call: TRBV5-1; cdr3_aa: CASSLAAGEVYEQYF
cdr3_length: 17; v_call: TRBV3-1; cdr3_aa: CASGRWDGSGRGHEQFF
cdr3_length: 15; v_call: TRBV27; cdr3_aa: CASSRYRGSSYEQYF
cdr3_length: 14; v_call: TRBV3-1; cdr3_aa: CASSQRQGRETQYF
cdr3_length: 15; v_call: TRBV4-1; cdr3_aa: CASSPRSGYRNTIYF
cdr3_length: 14; v_call: TRBV20-1; cdr3_aa: CSALTSAQGDTQYF
cdr3_length: 19; v_call: TRBV9; cdr3_aa: CASSTHSPTGTGLYNEQFF
cdr3_length: 13; v_call: TRBV6-2/TRBV6-3; cdr3_aa: CATARLAPYEQYF
cdr3_length: 14; v_call: TRBV7-9; cdr3_aa: CASSPTGGNQPQHF
cdr3_length: 15; v_call: TRBV20-1; cdr3_aa: CSAQARGLAKNIQYF
cdr3_length: 17; v_call: TRBV11-2; cdr3_aa: CASSLNRLAGGVDTQYF
cdr3_length: 15; v_call: TRBV24-1; cdr3_aa: CATSDIWGQQETQYF
cdr3_length: 14; v_call: TRBV15; cdr3_aa: CATSRGGNTDTQYF
cdr3_length: 14; v_call: TRBV7-2; cdr3_aa: CASSFDRLRGTQYF
cdr3_length: 14; v_call: TRBV5-1; cdr3_aa: CASSHTYRGYEQYF
cdr3_length: 11; v_call: TRBV10-3; cdr3_aa: CAIRMNTEAFF
cdr3_length: 14; v_call: TRBV5-1; cdr3_aa: CASSIGGGPYEQYF
cdr3_length: 16; v_call: TRBV20-1; cdr3_aa: CSADFFGPPRSETQYF
cdr3_length: 12; v_call: TRBV7-2; cdr3_aa: CASSLLATAQYF
cdr3_length: 15; v_call: TRBV12-3/TRBV12-4; cdr3_aa: CASREHRGGISPLHF
cdr3_length: 13; v_call: TRBV7-9; cdr3_aa: CASSPVGNYGYTF
cdr3_length: 13; v_call: TRBV11-2; cdr3_aa: CASSEDRQNIQYF
cdr3_length: 16; v_call: TRBV9; cdr3_aa: CASSVRSRRGYNEQFF
cdr3_length: 13; v_call: TRBV4-1; cdr3_aa: CASSQWQQETQYF
cdr3_length: 18; v_call: TRBV11-2; cdr3_aa: CASSHPVGAEDSNEKLFF
cdr3_length: 13; v_call: TRBV10-3; cdr3_aa: CAISRTGLETQYF
cdr3_length: 16; v_call: TRBV6-6; cdr3_aa: CASSYFGLAGSNEQFF
cdr3_length: 17; v_call: TRBV6-6; cdr3_aa: CASSYSTVFSSGNTIYF
cdr3_length: 15; v_call: TRBV6-1; cdr3_aa: CASSDGRTVVETQYF
cdr3_length: 16; v_call: TRBV7-2; cdr3_aa: CASSLVGGTATTEAFF
cdr3_length: 12; v_call: TRBV20-1; cdr3_aa: CSATPGVYGYTF
cdr3_length: 15; v_call: TRBV28; cdr3_aa: CASSPSGRARNEQFF
cdr3_length: 13; v_call: TRBV10-3; cdr3_aa: CAISESANSPLHF
cdr3_length: 13; v_call: TRBV6-5; cdr3_aa: CASSYEGLGTQYF
cdr3_length: 14; v_call: TRBV20-1; cdr3_aa: CSARNPKPPVEQYF
cdr3_length: 15; v_call: TRBV11-2; cdr3_aa: CASSSSTSGTNEQFF
cdr3_length: 15; v_call: TRBV9; cdr3_aa: CASSLSGSSGNTIYF
cdr3_length: 14; v_call: TRBV3-1; cdr3_aa: CASSQAIPHYEQYF
cdr3_length: 15; v_call: TRBV20-1; cdr3_aa: CSAAGQGVSNYGYTF
cdr3_length: 16; v_call: TRBV7-3; cdr3_aa: CASSQIAGDSTGELFF
cdr3_length: 14; v_call: TRBV7-3; cdr3_aa: CASSFQGGNSPLHF
cdr3_length: 14; v_call: TRBV29-1; cdr3_aa: CSASEGLFFTEAFF
cdr3_length: 14; v_call: TRBV3-1; cdr3_aa: CASSQEDVTGELFF
cdr3_length: 16; v_call: TRBV5-1; cdr3_aa: CASSLAPTRSVYEQYF
cdr3_length: 15; v_call: TRBV2; cdr3_aa: CASSGIQAAKNIQYF
cdr3_length: 13; v_call: TRBV7-3; cdr3_aa: CASSRSSNEKLFF